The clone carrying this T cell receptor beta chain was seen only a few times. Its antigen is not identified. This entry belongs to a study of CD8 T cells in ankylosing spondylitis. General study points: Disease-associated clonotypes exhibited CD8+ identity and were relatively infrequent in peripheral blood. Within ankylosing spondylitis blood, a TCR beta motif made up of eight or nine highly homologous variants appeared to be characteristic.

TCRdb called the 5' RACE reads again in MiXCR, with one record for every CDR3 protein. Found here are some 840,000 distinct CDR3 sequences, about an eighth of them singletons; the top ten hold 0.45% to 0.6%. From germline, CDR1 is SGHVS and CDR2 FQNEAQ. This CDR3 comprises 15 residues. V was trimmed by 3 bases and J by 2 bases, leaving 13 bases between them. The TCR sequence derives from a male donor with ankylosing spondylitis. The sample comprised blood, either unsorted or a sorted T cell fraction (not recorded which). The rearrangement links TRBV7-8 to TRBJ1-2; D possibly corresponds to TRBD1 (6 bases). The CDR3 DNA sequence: TGTGCCAGCAGCTTGCGCGGGGGCATGAACTATGGCTACACCTTC. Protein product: CASSLRGGMNYGYTF. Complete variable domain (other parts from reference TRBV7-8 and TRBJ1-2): GAGVSQSPRYKVAKRGQDVALRCDPISGHVSLFWYQQALGQGPEFLTYFQNEAQLDKSGLPSDRFFAERPEGSVSTLKIQRTQQEDSAVYLCASSLRGGMNYGYTFGSGTRLTVV.